This TCR beta chain was identified during a study of CD8+ T cells in alopecia areata. This clone was seen only a few times. The antigen remains undetermined. Overall study results and limits: Many expanded lesional clones persisted in scalp and blood during tofacitinib treatment. Clonality in lesional scalp, especially alopecia totalis/universalis, exceeded that of normal scalp.

Once RNA had been extracted, it was reverse transcribed into cDNA to act as the sequencing template. Some clones are missing from TCRdb's copy, which holds only in-frame ones; the method was immunoSEQ multiplex PCR. The table has 150,000 to 200,000 clones, around three fifths seen once; the top ten hold approximately 1.3%. Treatment indicated: oral pan-JAK inhibitor, 5-10 mg twice daily. CDR1 is SQVTM and CDR2 is ANQGSEA in the germline V gene. This CDR3 region has 14 residues. V lost 4 bases and J lost 0, with 11 bases in between. The sequencing used CD4+ T cells sorted from blood, collected around week 50, from a patient treated with tofacitinib. This sequence joins TRBV29-1 and TRBJ2-3; TRBD2 might be the D (6 bases). This sequence was found in a human donor with alopecia areata. The CDR3 here is CSVAGGESTDTQYF. For the CDR3, the DNA is TGCAGCGTTGCGGGCGGGGAGAGCACAGATACGCAGTATTTT.